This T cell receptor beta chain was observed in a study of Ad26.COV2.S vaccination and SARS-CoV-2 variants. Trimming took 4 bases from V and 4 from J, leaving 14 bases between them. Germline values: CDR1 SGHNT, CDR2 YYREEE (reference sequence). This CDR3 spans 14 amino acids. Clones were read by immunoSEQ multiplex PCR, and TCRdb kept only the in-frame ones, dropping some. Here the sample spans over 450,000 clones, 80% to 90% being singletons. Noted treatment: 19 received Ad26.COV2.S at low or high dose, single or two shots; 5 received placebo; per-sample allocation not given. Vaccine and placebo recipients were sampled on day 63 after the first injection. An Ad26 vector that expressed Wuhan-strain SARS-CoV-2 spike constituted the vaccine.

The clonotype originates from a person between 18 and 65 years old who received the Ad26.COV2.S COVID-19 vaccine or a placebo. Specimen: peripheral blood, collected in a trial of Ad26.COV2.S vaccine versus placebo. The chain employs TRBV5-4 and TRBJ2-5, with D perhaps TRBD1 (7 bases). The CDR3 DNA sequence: TGTGCCAGCAGCCCGGGGGACAGAATAGAGACCCAGTACTTC. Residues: CASSPGDRIETQYF. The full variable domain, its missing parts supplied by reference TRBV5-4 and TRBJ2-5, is ETGVTQSPTHLIKTRGQQVTLRCSSQSGHNTVSWYQQALGQGPQFIFQYYREEENGRGNFPPRFSGLQFPNYSSELNVNALELDDSALYLCASSPGDRIETQYFGPGTRLLVL.